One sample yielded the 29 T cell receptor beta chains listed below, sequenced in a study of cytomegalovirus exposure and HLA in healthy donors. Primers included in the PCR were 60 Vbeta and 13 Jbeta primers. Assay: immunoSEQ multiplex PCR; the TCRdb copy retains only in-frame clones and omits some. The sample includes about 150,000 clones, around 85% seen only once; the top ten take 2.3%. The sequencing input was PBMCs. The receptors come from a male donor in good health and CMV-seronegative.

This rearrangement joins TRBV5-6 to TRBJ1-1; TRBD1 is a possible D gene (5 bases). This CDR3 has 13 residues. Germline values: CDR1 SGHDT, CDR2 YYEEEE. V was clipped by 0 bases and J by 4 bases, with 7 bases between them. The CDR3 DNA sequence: TGTGCCAGCAGCTTGGGGGGCCCCACTGAAGCTTTCTTT. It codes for CASSLGGPTEAFF.

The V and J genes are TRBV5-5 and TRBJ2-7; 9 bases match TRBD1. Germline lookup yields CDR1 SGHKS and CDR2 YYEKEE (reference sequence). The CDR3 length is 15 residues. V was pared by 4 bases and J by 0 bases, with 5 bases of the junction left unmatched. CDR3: CASSPGTGLSYEQYF. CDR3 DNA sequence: TGTGCCAGCAGCCCCGGGACAGGGCTCTCCTACGAGCAGTACTTC.

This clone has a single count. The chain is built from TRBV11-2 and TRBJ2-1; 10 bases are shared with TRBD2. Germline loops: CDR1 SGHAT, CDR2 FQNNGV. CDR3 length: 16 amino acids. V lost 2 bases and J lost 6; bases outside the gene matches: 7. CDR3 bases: TGTGCCAGCAGCTTACGGCTAGCGGGGGCTTCCAATGAGCAGTTCTTC. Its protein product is CASSLRLAGASNEQFF.

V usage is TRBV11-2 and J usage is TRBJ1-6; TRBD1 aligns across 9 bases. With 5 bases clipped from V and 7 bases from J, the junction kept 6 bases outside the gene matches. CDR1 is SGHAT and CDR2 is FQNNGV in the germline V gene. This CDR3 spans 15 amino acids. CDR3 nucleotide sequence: TGTGCCAGCAGCGAGACCGGGACAGGGAATTCACCCCTCCACTTT. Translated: CASSETGTGNSPLHF.

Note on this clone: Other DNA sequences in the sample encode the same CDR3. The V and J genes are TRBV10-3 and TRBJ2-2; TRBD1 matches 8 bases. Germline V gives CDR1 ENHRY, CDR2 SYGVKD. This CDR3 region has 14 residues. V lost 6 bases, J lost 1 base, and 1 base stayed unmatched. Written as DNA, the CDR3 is TGTGCCATCAGAGGGACAGGGAACACCGGGGAGCTGTTTTTT. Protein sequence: CAIRGTGNTGELFF.

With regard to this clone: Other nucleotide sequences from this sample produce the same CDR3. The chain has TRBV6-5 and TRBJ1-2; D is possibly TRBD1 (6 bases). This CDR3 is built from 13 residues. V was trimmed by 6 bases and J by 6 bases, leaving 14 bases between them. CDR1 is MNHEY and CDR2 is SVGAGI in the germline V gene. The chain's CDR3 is CASSYNREHGYTF. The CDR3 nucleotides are TGTGCCAGCAGCTACAACAGGGAGCATGGCTACACCTTC.

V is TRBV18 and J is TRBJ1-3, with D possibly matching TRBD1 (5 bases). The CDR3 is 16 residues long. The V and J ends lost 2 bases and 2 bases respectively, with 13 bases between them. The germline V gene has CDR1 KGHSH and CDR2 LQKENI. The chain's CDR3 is CASSPESGATGNTIYF. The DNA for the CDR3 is TGTGCCAGCTCACCAGAGAGTGGGGCGACTGGAAACACCATATATTTT.

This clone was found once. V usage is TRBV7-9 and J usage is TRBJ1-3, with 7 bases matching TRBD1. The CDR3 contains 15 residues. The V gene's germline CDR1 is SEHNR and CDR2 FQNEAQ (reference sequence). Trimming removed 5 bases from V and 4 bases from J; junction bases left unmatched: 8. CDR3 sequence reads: CASSVWTGKGNTIYF. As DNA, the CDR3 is TGTGCCAGCAGCGTTTGGACAGGCAAAGGAAACACCATATATTTT.

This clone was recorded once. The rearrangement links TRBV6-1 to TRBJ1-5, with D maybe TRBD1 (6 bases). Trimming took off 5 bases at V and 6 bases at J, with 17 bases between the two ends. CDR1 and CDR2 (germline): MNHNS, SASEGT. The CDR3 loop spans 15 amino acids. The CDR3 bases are TGTGCCAGCAGTCCGAGACTACAGGGCGTTCAGCCCCAGCATTTT. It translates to CASSPRLQGVQPQHF.

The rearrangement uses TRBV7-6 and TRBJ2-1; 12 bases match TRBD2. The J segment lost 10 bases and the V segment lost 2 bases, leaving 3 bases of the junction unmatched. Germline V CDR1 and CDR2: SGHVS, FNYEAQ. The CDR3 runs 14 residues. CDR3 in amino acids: CASSLPGTSGEQFF. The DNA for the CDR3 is TGTGCCAGCAGCTTACCGGGGACTAGCGGGGAGCAGTTCTTC. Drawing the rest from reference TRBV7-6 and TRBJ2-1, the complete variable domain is GAGVSQSPRYKVTKRGQDVALRCDPISGHVSLYWYRQALGQGPEFLTYFNYEAQQDKSGLPNDRFSAERPEGSISTLTIQRTEQRDSAMYRCASSLPGTSGEQFFGPGTRLTVL.

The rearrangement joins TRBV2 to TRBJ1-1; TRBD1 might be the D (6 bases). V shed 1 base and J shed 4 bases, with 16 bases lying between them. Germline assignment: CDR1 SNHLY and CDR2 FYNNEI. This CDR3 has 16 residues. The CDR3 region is CASSEGRGRPGTEAFF. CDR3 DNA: TGTGCCAGCAGTGAAGGTAGGGGGAGACCAGGCACTGAAGCTTTCTTT.

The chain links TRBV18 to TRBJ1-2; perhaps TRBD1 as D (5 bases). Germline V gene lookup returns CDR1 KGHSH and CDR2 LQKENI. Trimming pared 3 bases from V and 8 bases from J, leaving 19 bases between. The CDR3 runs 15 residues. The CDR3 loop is CASSPGRAQDAGYTF. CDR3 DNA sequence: TGTGCCAGCTCACCCGGCAGGGCCCAAGATGCGGGCTACACCTTC.

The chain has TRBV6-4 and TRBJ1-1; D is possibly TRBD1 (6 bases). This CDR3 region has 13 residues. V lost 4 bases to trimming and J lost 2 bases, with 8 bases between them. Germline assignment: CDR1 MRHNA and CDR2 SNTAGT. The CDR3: CASSVTGNTEAFF. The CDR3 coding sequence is TGTGCCAGCAGTGTGACAGGAAACACTGAAGCTTTCTTT.

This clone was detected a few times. The CDR3 here is CASSVVSLYGEQFF. The CDR3 DNA is TGTGCCAGCAGCGTAGTTAGCTTATACGGTGAGCAGTTCTTC. The chain links TRBV9 to TRBJ2-1; no clear D gene. Germline CDR1 reads SGDLS; CDR2 reads YYNGEE. This CDR3 spans 14 amino acids. With 0 bases removed from V and 9 bases from J, the gap between germline ends came to 13 bases.

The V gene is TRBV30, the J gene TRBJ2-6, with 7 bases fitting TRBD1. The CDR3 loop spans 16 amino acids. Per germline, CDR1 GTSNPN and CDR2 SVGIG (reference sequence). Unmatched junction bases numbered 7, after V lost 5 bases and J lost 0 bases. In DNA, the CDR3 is TGTGCCTGGGACCAGACAGGGCACTCTGGGGCCAACGTCCTGACTTTC. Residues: CAWDQTGHSGANVLTF.

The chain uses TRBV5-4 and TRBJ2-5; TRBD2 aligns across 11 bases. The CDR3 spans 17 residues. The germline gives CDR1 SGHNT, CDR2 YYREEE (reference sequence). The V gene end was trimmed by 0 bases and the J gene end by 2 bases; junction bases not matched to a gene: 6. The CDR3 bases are TGTGCCAGCAGCTTGGGGGCTAGCGGGGGGCTTCAAGAGACCCAGTACTTC. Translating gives CASSLGASGGLQETQYF. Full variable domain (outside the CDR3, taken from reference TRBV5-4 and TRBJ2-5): ETGVTQSPTHLIKTRGQQVTLRCSSQSGHNTVSWYQQALGQGPQFIFQYYREEENGRGNFPPRFSGLQFPNYSSELNVNALELDDSALYLCASSLGASGGLQETQYFGPGTRLLVL.

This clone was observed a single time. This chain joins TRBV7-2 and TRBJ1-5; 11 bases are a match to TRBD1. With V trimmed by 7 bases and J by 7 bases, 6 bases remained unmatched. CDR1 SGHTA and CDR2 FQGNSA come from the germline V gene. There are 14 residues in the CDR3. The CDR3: CASNKGQGGQPQHF. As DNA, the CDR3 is TGTGCCAGCAATAAGGGACAGGGGGGGCAGCCCCAGCATTTT.

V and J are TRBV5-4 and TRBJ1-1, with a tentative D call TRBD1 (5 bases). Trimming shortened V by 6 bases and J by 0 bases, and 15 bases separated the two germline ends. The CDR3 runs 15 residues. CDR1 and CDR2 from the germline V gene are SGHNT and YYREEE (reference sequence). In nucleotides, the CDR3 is TGTGCCAGCACCACCCGGACACTCATGAACACTGAAGCTTTCTTT. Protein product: CASTTRTLMNTEAFF.

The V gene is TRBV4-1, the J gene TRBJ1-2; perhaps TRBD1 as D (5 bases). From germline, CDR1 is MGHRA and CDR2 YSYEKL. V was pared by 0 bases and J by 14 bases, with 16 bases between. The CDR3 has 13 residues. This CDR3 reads CASSQDLARDSTF. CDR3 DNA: TGCGCCAGCAGCCAAGACCTTGCAAGGGACTCGACCTTC.

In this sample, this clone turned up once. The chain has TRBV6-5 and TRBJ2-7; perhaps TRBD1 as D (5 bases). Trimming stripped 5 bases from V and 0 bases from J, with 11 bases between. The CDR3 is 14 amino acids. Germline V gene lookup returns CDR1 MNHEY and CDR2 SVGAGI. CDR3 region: CASSRQTNSYEQYF. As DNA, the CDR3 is TGTGCCAGCAGTCGACAGACCAACTCCTACGAGCAGTACTTC.

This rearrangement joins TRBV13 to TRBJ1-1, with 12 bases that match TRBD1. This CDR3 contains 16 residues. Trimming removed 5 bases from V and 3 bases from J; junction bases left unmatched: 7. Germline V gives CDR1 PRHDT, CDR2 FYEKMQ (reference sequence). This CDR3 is CASSHGTGGAYTEAFF. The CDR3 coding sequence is TGTGCCAGCAGCCATGGGACAGGGGGCGCCTACACTGAAGCTTTCTTT.

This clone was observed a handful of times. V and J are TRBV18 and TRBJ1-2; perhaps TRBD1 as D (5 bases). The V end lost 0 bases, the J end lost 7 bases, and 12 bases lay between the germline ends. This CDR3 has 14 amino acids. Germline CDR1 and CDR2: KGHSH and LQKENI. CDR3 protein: CASSPPGQGGGYTF. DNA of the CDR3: TGTGCCAGCTCACCACCGGGGCAGGGTGGTGGCTACACCTTC.

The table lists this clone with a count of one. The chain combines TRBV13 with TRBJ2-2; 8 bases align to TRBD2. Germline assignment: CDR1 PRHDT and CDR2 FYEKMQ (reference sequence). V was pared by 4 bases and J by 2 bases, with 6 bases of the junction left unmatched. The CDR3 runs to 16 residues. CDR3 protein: CASSSRTSSNTGELFF. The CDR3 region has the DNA TGTGCCAGCAGCTCTCGGACTAGCTCTAACACCGGGGAGCTGTTTTTT.

CDR3: CASQRSVQETQYF. CDR3 nucleotides: TGTGCCAGCCAGCGGTCGGTACAAGAGACCCAGTACTTC. The chain combines TRBV11-2 with TRBJ2-5; D may be TRBD2 (5 bases). The CDR3 covers 13 residues. Germline V gene sequence: CDR1 SGHAT, CDR2 FQNNGV. V lost 8 bases and J lost 2, with 12 bases in between.

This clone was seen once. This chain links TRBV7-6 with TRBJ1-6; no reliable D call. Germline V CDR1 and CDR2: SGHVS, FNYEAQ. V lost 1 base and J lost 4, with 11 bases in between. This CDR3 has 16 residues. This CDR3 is CASSLGAGAYNSPLHF. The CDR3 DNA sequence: TGTGCCAGCAGCTTAGGTGCAGGCGCTTATAATTCACCCCTCCACTTT.

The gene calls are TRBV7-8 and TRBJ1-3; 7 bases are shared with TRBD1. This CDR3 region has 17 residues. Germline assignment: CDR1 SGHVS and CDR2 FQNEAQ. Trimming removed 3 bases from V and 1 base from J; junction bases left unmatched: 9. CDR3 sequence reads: CASSLYPGTDSGNTIYF. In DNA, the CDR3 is TGTGCCAGCAGCTTGTACCCCGGGACAGATTCTGGAAACACCATATATTTT.

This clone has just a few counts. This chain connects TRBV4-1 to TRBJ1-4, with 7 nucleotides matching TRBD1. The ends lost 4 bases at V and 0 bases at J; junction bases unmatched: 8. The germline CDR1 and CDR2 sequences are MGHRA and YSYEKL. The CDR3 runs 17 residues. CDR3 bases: TGCGCCAGCAGCCGTGCCGGGACAGACCCAACTAATGAAAAACTGTTTTTT. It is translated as CASSRAGTDPTNEKLFF.

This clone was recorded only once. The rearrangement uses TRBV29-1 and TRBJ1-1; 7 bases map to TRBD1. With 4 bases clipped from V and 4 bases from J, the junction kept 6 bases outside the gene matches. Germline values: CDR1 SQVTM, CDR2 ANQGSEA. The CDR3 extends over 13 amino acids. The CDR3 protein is CSVVGQSGTEAFF. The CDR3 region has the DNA TGCAGCGTTGTGGGACAGTCGGGCACTGAAGCTTTCTTT.

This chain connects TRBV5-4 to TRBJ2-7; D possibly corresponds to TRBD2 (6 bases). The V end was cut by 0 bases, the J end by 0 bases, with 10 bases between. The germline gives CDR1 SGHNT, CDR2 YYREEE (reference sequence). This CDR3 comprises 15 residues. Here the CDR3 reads CASSLGGGVSYEQYF. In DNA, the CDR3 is TGTGCCAGCAGCTTGGGAGGAGGGGTCTCCTACGAGCAGTACTTC. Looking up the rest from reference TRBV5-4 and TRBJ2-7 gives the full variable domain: ETGVTQSPTHLIKTRGQQVTLRCSSQSGHNTVSWYQQALGQGPQFIFQYYREEENGRGNFPPRFSGLQFPNYSSELNVNALELDDSALYLCASSLGGGVSYEQYFGPGTRLTVT.